This T cell receptor beta chain was identified during a study of blood T cell repertoires in COVID-19. As for the study in general: From the United States, Italy and Spain came samples of acute and convalescent COVID-19. From T cells, B-cell-depleted T cells, or PBMCs came the material, which was cDNA or gDNA.

Authors' data handling: Quantification of nucleated cells was approximated via reference gene primer amplification. Produced via immunoSEQ multiplex PCR; TCRdb's table is partial and in-frame only. The V and J calls and clone size come from that table; D and trimming were worked out from the DNA. The sample gives around 26,000 clones, around 90% of which show up once; under 10% is in the top ten. The length of the CDR3 is 11 residues. V lost 4 bases to trimming and J lost 9 bases, with 10 bases between them. Germline CDR1 reads SQVTM; CDR2 reads ANQGSEA. The receptor was derived from a human donor with active COVID-19. The donor label of this sample is uncertain. This sequence joins TRBV29-1 and TRBJ2-1; D is possibly TRBD2 (7 bases). The sample comprised peripheral blood. The CDR3 DNA reads TGCAGCGTTGGCCGGGGGGCTGAGCAGTTCTTC. Translation: CSVGRGAEQFF.